Listed below are T cell receptor beta chains from one sample, sequenced in a study of early T cells in non-severe SARS-CoV-2 infection. Via MiXCR, TCRdb re-called the 5' RACE reads, giving one row per CDR3 protein. The sample shows approximately 60,000 distinct CDR3 sequences, over 10% of them seen only once. Sequenced input: whole blood. The receptors come from an adult who was a healthcare worker with PCR-confirmed SARS-CoV-2 infection or an uninfected control (not recorded which). Both conserved end residues are part of each CDR3. Each record gives: J gene, CDR3 length, V gene, CDR3 protein.

J: TRBJ2-1
length: 12
V: TRBV20-1
CDR3: CSASSGRAEQFF

J: TRBJ1-6
length: 14
V: TRBV9
CDR3: CASSVQAADSPLHF

J: TRBJ1-6
length: 16
V: TRBV28
CDR3: CAIPGPSSSYNSPLHF

J: TRBJ2-7
length: 14
V: TRBV28
CDR3: CASTPGLAGSEQYF

J: TRBJ1-1
length: 12
V: TRBV10-3
CDR3: CAISEFKSEAFF

J: TRBJ2-1
length: 16
V: TRBV11-2
CDR3: CASSLDGPRGRNEQFF

J: TRBJ1-1
length: 15
V: TRBV10-2
CDR3: CASGFRGTENTEAFF

J: TRBJ1-6
length: 15
V: TRBV5-1
CDR3: CASSLEGREGSPLHF

J: TRBJ2-1
length: 16
V: TRBV7-8
CDR3: CASSSDQGSGPRGQFF

J: TRBJ2-7
length: 16
V: TRBV7-8
CDR3: CASSLGPRSSSYEQYF

J: TRBJ2-1
length: 15
V: TRBV14
CDR3: CASSPNRNSYNEQFF

J: TRBJ2-7
length: 14
V: TRBV28
CDR3: CASSSRTDPYEQYF

J: TRBJ2-1
length: 12
V: TRBV10-1
CDR3: CASSESTGEQFF

J: TRBJ2-1
length: 14
V: TRBV20-1
CDR3: CSVTTGLAGVVQFF

J: TRBJ2-1
length: 20
V: TRBV4-2
CDR3: CASSRTTGTSGLSSYNEQFF

J: TRBJ1-6
length: 13
V: TRBV7-2
CDR3: CASSLRRNSPLHF

J: TRBJ2-1
length: 12
V: TRBV11-2
CDR3: CASSPGGNEQFF

J: TRBJ2-1
length: 16
V: TRBV12-3/TRBV12-4
CDR3: CASSFRGGGLYNEQFF

J: TRBJ1-2
length: 13
V: TRBV29-1
CDR3: CSVGDRVNYGYTF

J: TRBJ2-1
length: 20
V: TRBV11-2
CDR3: CASSLDPRSGRAWDYNEQFF

J: TRBJ2-7
length: 14
V: TRBV11-2
CDR3: CASSLGTGSYEQYF

J: TRBJ2-5
length: 13
V: TRBV24-1
CDR3: CATNRGQGETQYF

J: TRBJ2-7
length: 11
V: TRBV19
CDR3: CASMEGYEQYF

J: TRBJ2-3
length: 14
V: TRBV20-1
CDR3: CSARDYRGADTQYF

J: TRBJ1-5
length: 14
V: TRBV18
CDR3: CASSPPNGGQPQHF

J: TRBJ2-7
length: 11
V: TRBV20-1
CDR3: CSGQTDYEQYF

J: TRBJ2-3
length: 16
V: TRBV9
CDR3: CASSVGSSVDTDTQYF

J: TRBJ2-1
length: 16
V: TRBV3-1
CDR3: CASSQDQLSSYNEQFF

J: TRBJ2-1
length: 12
V: TRBV20-1
CDR3: CSLLGGYNEQFF

J: TRBJ2-3
length: 16
V: TRBV6-6
CDR3: CASSRDREGIVDTQYF

J: TRBJ2-3
length: 13
V: TRBV5-4
CDR3: CASGTSGANTQYF

J: TRBJ2-7
length: 11
V: TRBV6-5
CDR3: CASTPAGEQYF

J: TRBJ1-5
length: 20
V: TRBV4-1
CDR3: CASSQDLVSPGASNVRPQHF

J: TRBJ2-1
length: 11
V: TRBV10-3
CDR3: CAIGGLAEQFF

J: TRBJ1-6
length: 17
V: TRBV11-2
CDR3: CASSTPAGGPYNSPLHF

J: TRBJ2-1
length: 15
V: TRBV2
CDR3: CASSETGGGYNEQFF

J: TRBJ2-2
length: 16
V: TRBV5-6
CDR3: CASSQGGAWNTGELFF

J: TRBJ1-5
length: 17
V: TRBV2
CDR3: CASSPRMGMGSNQPQHF

J: TRBJ2-1
length: 14
V: TRBV11-2
CDR3: CASSLYRSNNEQFF

J: TRBJ2-2
length: 16
V: TRBV11-3
CDR3: CASSFLAGGNTGELFF

J: TRBJ2-1
length: 10
V: TRBV20-1
CDR3: CSAYKNEQFF

J: TRBJ2-3
length: 15
V: TRBV12-3/TRBV12-4
CDR3: CASSLFGGGTDTQYF